A selection of T cell receptor beta chains follows, all from one sample in a study of siplizumab effects on memory and regulatory T cells. Measured with immunoSEQ multiplex PCR; TCRdb has only the in-frame clones, and not every one. In the table there are some 100,000 clones, around 95% of which are singletons. Sequenced: naive CD4+ T cells sorted from blood. These receptors were obtained from a human donor in good health. Each CDR3 is given with its conserved first and last residue. Each record gives: J gene, clone size, V gene, D gene, CDR3 DNA, CDR3 protein. The D gene is left open where the match is weak. For some rows the clone size is stated as once, few or many, or as a class when expanded; others skip it.

TRBJ1-2	.	TRBV7-2	.	TGTGCCAGCAGCTCCACGGGGTGGGTTCATGGCTACACCTTC	CASSSTGWVHGYTF
TRBJ1-1	.	TRBV29-1	.	TGCAGCGTTGTTAGGGCAGAAGCTTTCTTT	CSVVRAEAFF
TRBJ1-5	.	TRBV19	TRBD1	TGTGCCACATACCCGGGACAGGGACGCAATCAGCCCCAGCATTTT	CATYPGQGRNQPQHF
TRBJ2-3	.	TRBV6-1	TRBD2	TGTGCCAGCGGCGGGAGCGGGGGTTTAGATACGCAGTATTTT	CASGGSGGLDTQYF
TRBJ2-1	.	TRBV9	TRBD1	TGTGCCAGCAGCGAGCTTGGTTGGACAGGGGGCAATGAGCAGTTCTTC	CASSELGWTGGNEQFF
TRBJ2-4	.	TRBV6-1	TRBD1	TGTGCCACCGCGACAGGGACGGTTGACATTCAGTACTTC	CATATGTVDIQYF
TRBJ1-5	.	TRBV29-1	.	TGCAGCGTTGTTTGGAGTTCAGCTGGTCAGCCCCAGCATTTT	CSVVWSSAGQPQHF
TRBJ1-1	.	TRBV12-5	TRBD1	TGTGCTAGTGGAGAACAGGGGGGGAACACTGAAGCTTTCTTT	CASGEQGGNTEAFF
TRBJ2-3	once	TRBV28	.	TGTGCCAGCAGTCTCCGGGACTGGAGCACAGATACGCAGTATTTT	CASSLRDWSTDTQYF
TRBJ2-7	.	TRBV10-3	TRBD1	TGTGCCATCAGCTCACAGGGGGACGAGCAGTACTTC	CAISSQGDEQYF
TRBJ2-3	.	TRBV5-1	.	TGCGCCAGCAGCCCTCGAGTGGGGGGATTCACAGATACGCAGTATTTT	CASSPRVGGFTDTQYF
TRBJ2-6	.	TRBV7-9	.	TGTGCCAGCAGCTTAGCGCGAGGGGGGACTGGGGCCAACGTCCTGACTTTC	CASSLARGGTGANVLTF
TRBJ2-1	.	TRBV13	.	TGTGCCAGCAGCTTAGGGGACATTTTCTCCTACAATGAGCAGTTCTTC	CASSLGDIFSYNEQFF
TRBJ1-3	.	TRBV6-6	TRBD1	TGTGCCAGCACGCAGGGGGCGTTTGGAAACACCATATATTTT	CASTQGAFGNTIYF
TRBJ2-3	.	TRBV7-9	TRBD2	TGTGCCAGCAGCTTAGCGCTAGCGGGGTTGACAGATACGCAGTATTTT	CASSLALAGLTDTQYF
TRBJ1-1	.	TRBV18	TRBD1	TGTGCCAGCTCAAAACTGGGACAGCTTCGTAAGGACACTGAAGCTTTCTTT	CASSKLGQLRKDTEAFF
TRBJ1-2	.	TRBV18	.	TGTGCCAGCTCACCACCTGCACCTCAGGGTCGGTATGGCTACACCTTC	CASSPPAPQGRYGYTF
TRBJ1-2	.	TRBV18	TRBD1	TGTGCCAGCTCTCACAGGTTTGGGACAGGGTTCAACTATGGCTACACCTTC	CASSHRFGTGFNYGYTF
TRBJ2-2	.	TRBV7-2	.	TGTGCCAGCAGCACGGCGAACACCGGGGAGCTGTTTTTT	CASSTANTGELFF
TRBJ1-2	.	TRBV2	.	TGTGCCAGCAGTGATACGGGGATCTTAGATGGCTACACCTTC	CASSDTGILDGYTF
TRBJ1-6	.	TRBV10-3	TRBD1	TGTGCCATCAGTGATAAGGAATTCTGGGACAGTTCACCCCTCCACTTT	CAISDKEFWDSSPLHF
TRBJ2-7	.	TRBV19	.	TGTGCCAGTAGTTCTACCCGGACTACCTACGAGCAGTACTTC	CASSSTRTTYEQYF
TRBJ2-2	.	TRBV10-3	.	TGTGCCACGAGGGAGAGGGGGGTCGCCGGGGAGCTGTTTTTT	CATRERGVAGELFF